This TCR beta chain stems from a study of blood T cell repertoires in COVID-19. Study at large: T cells, B-cell-depleted T cells, or PBMCs supplied cDNA or gDNA.

The repertoire was sequenced with immunoSEQ multiplex PCR; TCRdb's copy has only in-frame clones and lacks some. This table holds 400,000 to 450,000 clones, about nine tenths found once. Material for sequencing was PBMCs or T cells enriched from blood (not recorded which). The sequence derives from a young man who had recovered from COVID-19.

The CDR3 bases are TGTGCCAGCAGCCAAGAGGGGCGGGAGTCGTACAATGAGCAGTTCTTC. Translation gives CASSQEGRESYNEQFF. The V call is TRBV3-1 (or the pseudogene TRBV3-2), the J call TRBJ2-1; 7 nucleotides align to TRBD2. The CDR3 has 16 amino acids. V was pared by 0 bases and J by 4 bases, with 6 bases of the junction left unmatched. Germline loops: CDR1 LGHDT, CDR2 YNNKEL (reference sequence).